This T cell receptor beta chain derives from a study of early T cells in non-severe SARS-CoV-2 infection. In the library, individual cDNA molecules carried attached unique molecular identifiers. A single record per CDR3 protein comes from TCRdb applying MiXCR to the 5' RACE reads. The table includes about 83,000 distinct CDR3 sequences, roughly 10% detected once. The CDR3 contains 15 residues. Germline V lookup: CDR1 MNHNY, CDR2 SVGAGI (reference sequence). V gave up 2 bases and J gave up 8 bases, with 17 bases separating them. The TCR sequence derives from an adult who was a healthcare worker with PCR-confirmed SARS-CoV-2 infection or an uninfected control (not recorded which). This specimen consisted of whole blood, obtained at baseline. The V call is TRBV6-6, the J call TRBJ2-3; D may be TRBD2 (6 bases). The CDR3: CASSYVAGLRVTQYF. DNA for the CDR3: TGTGCCAGCAGTTACGTGGCGGGGCTTAGAGTTACGCAGTATTTT.